Described below is a single TCR beta chain sequence and its context. Only a few counts were recorded for this clonotype. The clone's antigen remains unknown. There are no base qualities to consult, and no much larger clone falls within one base. CDR1 and CDR2, per the germline V gene (reference sequence), are MNHEY and SMNVEV. From cysteine to phenylalanine, the CDR3 is 14 amino acids long. Left in the record is the CDR3 DNA by itself, 42 bases read in frame from the first base. V loses 4 bases, J loses 3 bases, and the germline ends lie 13 bases apart. Library creation used 5' RACE. Reads for this sample came from a NextSeq 500. Unique molecular identifiers were attached to individual cDNA molecules in the TCR library protocol so that sequencing error and PCR bias could be corrected. Both TCR alpha and beta chains were sequenced, and tight co-correlation was observed between alpha and beta sequence abundances in each sample. For the original study's pipeline: V gene, J gene and CDR3 annotation of TCR sequences was performed with Decombinator V4. TCRs were defined as expanded if a significant change between any two time points was detected under a Poisson model with p below 0.0001. TCR abundances were normalised to the total number of TCRs sequenced per sample and expressed as counts per million. MAIT TCRs were defined by TRAV1-2 paired with TRAJ12, TRAJ20 or TRAJ33, and iNKT TCRs by TRAV10 paired with TRAJ18. VDJdb, accessed on 1 November 2021, was searched for TCRs annotated for CMV, EBV and SARS-CoV-2, and TCRs annotated for more than one antigen were excluded. TCRdb's own reprocessing of the public reads used fastp at Q25 and MiXCR and kept productive beta chains. Every entry covers one CDR3 protein and lists the most common genes and DNA from its rows. The V and J calls were not made by the authors but by TCRdb's processing. Counted in this sample were about 64,000 distinct CDR3 sequences; about 10% of them appeared once. The ten top clones hold about an eighth of the sample.

These data are taken from a study of early T cells in non-severe SARS-CoV-2 infection (dated by TCRdb to the early 2020s). At the level of the whole study: Because TCR sequencing relied on bulk RNA taken from unsorted whole blood, pairing of alpha and beta chains was not possible. The study at large found these results: VDJdb matching was skewed toward anti-spike CD8 responses, so virus-specific expansions were likely underestimated and private and CD4 specificities were missed.

Set within a cohort of healthcare workers in London, UK, this nested case-control study involved weekly PCR testing of nasopharyngeal swabs along with blood sampling. Healthcare workers were enrolled in the week of the UK lockdown, from 23 to 31 March 2020, and were followed every week for up to roughly 15 weeks. The sequence was collected from an adult who was a healthcare worker with PCR-confirmed SARS-CoV-2 infection or an uninfected control (not recorded which). The chain is assembled from TRBV27 and TRBJ2-7; D gene: possibly TRBD1, on 6 matching bases. The material sequenced was whole blood, taken at baseline. The DNA reads as follows: TGTGCCAGCAGTTCCCCCCGGGACAACTACGAGCAGTACTTC. This translates into CASSSPRDNYEQYF.